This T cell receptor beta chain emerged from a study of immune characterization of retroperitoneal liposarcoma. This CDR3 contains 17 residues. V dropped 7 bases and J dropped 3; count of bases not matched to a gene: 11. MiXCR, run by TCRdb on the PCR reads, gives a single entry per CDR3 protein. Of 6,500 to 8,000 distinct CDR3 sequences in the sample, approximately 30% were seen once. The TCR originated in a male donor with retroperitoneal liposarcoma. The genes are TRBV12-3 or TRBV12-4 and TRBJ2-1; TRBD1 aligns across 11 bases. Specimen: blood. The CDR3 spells CASTSITGTGGYNEQFF. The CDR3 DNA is TGTGCCAGCACCTCCATCACCGGGACAGGGGGCTACAATGAGCAGTTCTTC.